Following are 11 T cell receptor beta chains from one sample sequenced in a study of blood T cells in healthy people across ages. A second PCR, run for roughly 7 to 11 cycles, used a sample-barcoded 5' primer plus a J-beta primer mix. TCRdb reprocessed the 5' RACE reads via MiXCR and lists one record per CDR3 protein. The sample contains 1 million or so distinct CDR3 sequences, over 35% of which appear only once. The sequenced sample consisted of blood. The receptor set was obtained from a woman aged 60-75 years in good health.

The chain links TRBV6-1 to TRBJ2-3; D remains unclear. The CDR3 loop spans 12 amino acids. Germline V gene data show CDR1 as MNHNS and CDR2 as SASEGT. The ends were cut back, 5 bases at V and 5 bases at J, with 8 bases in the middle. This CDR3 reads CASSRPVDTQYF. The CDR3 bases are TGTGCCAGCAGTCGACCAGTAGATACGCAGTATTTT.

This clonotype was seen a few times. The V call is TRBV7-9, the J call TRBJ1-4, with 7 bases identical to TRBD1. The V and J ends lost 5 bases and 0 bases, in that order; junction bases with no gene match: 6. Germline V lookup: CDR1 SEHNR, CDR2 FQNEAQ (reference sequence). The CDR3 extends over 16 amino acids. CDR3 protein: CASSRQGPATNEKLFF. The CDR3 region has the DNA TGTGCCAGCAGCCGACAGGGCCCTGCAACTAATGAAAAACTGTTTTTT.

Comment on this clonotype: A read error may be the cause here, since a much bigger clone is one base away. The V call is TRBV9, the J call TRBJ2-5, with D perhaps TRBD1 or TRBD2 (5 bases each). The J call may be faulty, since TRBJ2-7 better matches the DNA end. Per germline, CDR1 SGDLS and CDR2 YYNGEE. This CDR3 region has 14 residues. CDR3 in amino acids: CASSPWDGSYEQYF. CDR3 sequence (DNA): TGTGCCAGCAGCCCCTGGGACGGGTCCTACGAGCAGTACTTC.

The chain combines TRBV14 with TRBJ2-7, with 10 nucleotides matching TRBD2. The DNA end is a closer match to TRBJ2-5, so the J assignment may be wrong. The CDR3 is 16 amino acids. Germline V gene data show CDR1 as SGHDN and CDR2 as FVKESK. The CDR3 DNA is TGTGCCAGCAGCCTTTCCGGGACTAGCGTCGGAGAGACCCAGTACTTC. It is translated as CASSLSGTSVGETQYF.

The chain employs TRBV9 and TRBJ2-7; 7 nucleotides match TRBD2. The CDR3 loop spans 13 amino acids. Germline lookup yields CDR1 SGDLS and CDR2 YYNGEE. J lost 5 bases, V lost 3 bases, and 5 bases had no gene match. CDR3 amino acids: CASSGEGLHEQYF. DNA of the CDR3: TGTGCCAGCAGCGGGGAGGGATTACACGAGCAGTACTTC.

J is TRBJ2-5 and V is TRBV5-1, with 7 bases that match TRBD2. The length of the CDR3 is 14 residues. The trim removed 3 bases at V and 3 bases at J, leaving 5 bases unmatched. Germline CDR1 is SGHRS and CDR2 is YFSETQ. CDR3 sequence reads: CASSSSLAEETQYF. DNA of the CDR3: TGCGCCAGCAGCTCGAGCCTAGCGGAAGAGACCCAGTACTTC. The variable domain in full, completed from reference TRBV5-1 and TRBJ2-5, reads KAGVTQTPRYLIKTRGQQVTLSCSPISGHRSVSWYQQTPGQGLQFLFEYFSETQRNKGNFPGRFSGRQFSNSRSEMNVSTLELGDSALYLCASSSSLAEETQYFGPGTRLLVL.

This chain links TRBV20-1 with TRBJ2-5, with TRBD2 identical over 9 bases. The germline V gene has CDR1 DFQATT and CDR2 SNEGSKA (reference sequence). V dropped 6 bases and J dropped 3; count of bases not matched to a gene: 5. The CDR3 is 13 residues long. This CDR3 is CSAYSGRKETQYF. In DNA form, the CDR3 reads TGCAGTGCCTATAGCGGGAGAAAAGAGACCCAGTACTTC.

This chain connects TRBV20-1 to TRBJ2-1; TRBD2 matches 7 bases. The germline V gene encodes CDR1 DFQATT and CDR2 SNEGSKA (reference sequence). Germline trimming cut 5 bases from V and 3 bases from J; bases unmatched to any gene: 7. CDR3 size: 14 residues. Here the CDR3 reads CSAHLAENYNEQFF. The CDR3 DNA follows: TGCAGTGCTCACCTAGCGGAAAACTACAATGAGCAGTTCTTC.

This clonotype was recorded a few times. The rearrangement uses TRBV4-2 and TRBJ1-5; D is unclear. Between the trimmed V and J ends, which lost 0 bases and 2 bases, there was a span of 8 bases. This CDR3 comprises 15 residues. Per germline, CDR1 LGHNA and CDR2 YNFKEQ. CDR3 nucleotide sequence: TGTGCCAGCAGCCAAGAACCAGGAGGCAATCAGCCCCAGCATTTT. This gives the protein CASSQEPGGNQPQHF.

In this sample, this clonotype turned up a few times. The chain carries TRBV10-2 and TRBJ2-1, with a possible D match to TRBD1 (6 bases). This CDR3 contains 16 residues. The V gene lost 7 bases and the J gene lost 4 bases, with 20 bases spanning the gap. Germline CDR1 WSHSY, CDR2 SAAADI. The CDR3: CASIGPIGTGYNEQFF. The CDR3 DNA reads as TGCGCCAGCATCGGACCCATCGGAACAGGGTACAATGAGCAGTTCTTC.

The chain joins TRBV12-3 or TRBV12-4 to TRBJ2-7, with 9 positions matching TRBD2. There are 18 residues in the CDR3. V was clipped by 1 base and J by 0 bases; unmatched bases: 10. The CDR3 nucleotides are TGTGCCAGCAGTTTAGTTTCGTGGTCTAGCGGGACCTCCTACGAGCAGTACTTC. It encodes CASSLVSWSSGTSYEQYF.